The clone carrying this TCR beta chain appeared many times. This entry comes from a study of T cells in Graves' hyperthyroidism and ophthalmopathy. The V end was cut by 6 bases, the J end by 4 bases, with 12 bases between. The CDR3 covers 13 residues. Amplified TCR beta CDR3 regions came from RNA transcripts. With the HTBI primer set, the TCR CDR3 went through a first round of RT-PCR. Each CDR3 protein gets one entry after TCRdb re-called the multiplex PCR reads with MiXCR. Found here are hundreds of thousands of distinct CDR3 sequences, around a sixth of them singletons; the top ten hold 7.7%. An absence of ophthalmopathy progression within 18 months meant stable Graves' hyperthyroidism. The source of the PBMCs was roughly 10 ml of fresh peripheral blood.

This TCR derives from a woman aged 18-29 years with Graves' hyperthyroidism. The V gene is TRBV12-3 or TRBV12-4, the J gene TRBJ1-2; D uncertain. Sequencing was performed on blood. CDR3 DNA: TGTGCCAGCAGCACCCCCAGCAGCTATGGCTACACCTTC. Encoded protein: CASSTPSSYGYTF.